The 12 T cell receptor beta chains given below trace back to one sample, sequenced in a study of CD8+ T cells in alopecia areata. Documented treatment: oral pan-JAK inhibitor, 5-10 mg twice daily. Reverse transcription of extracted RNA yielded cDNA, which provided the sequencing template. Generated by immunoSEQ multiplex PCR, the TCRdb table keeps only in-frame clones and is missing some. Among about 190,000 clones, roughly 60% were seen once, and the ten largest hold approximately 0.97%. Source: CD4+ T cells sorted from blood, taken at week 24, from a patient treated with tofacitinib. All receptors come from a human donor with alopecia areata.

The chain couples TRBV7-3 to TRBJ2-2, with D unclear. This CDR3 spans 13 amino acids. Germline V gives CDR1 SGHTA, CDR2 FQGTGA. Trimming took off 4 bases at V and 2 bases at J, with 5 bases between the two ends. The CDR3 spells CASSSLNTGELFF. CDR3 coding DNA: TGTGCCAGCAGCTCCCTCAACACCGGGGAGCTGTTTTTT.

This clone was seen a few times. The chain has TRBV5-4 and TRBJ1-1; D not certain. CDR1 is SGHNT and CDR2 is YYREEE in the germline V gene (reference sequence). CDR3 size: 14 residues. V lost 9 bases to trimming and J lost 1 base, with 16 bases between them. The CDR3 is CATRIISGNTEAFF. In DNA, the CDR3 is TGTGCCACTCGGATAATCTCAGGGAACACTGAAGCTTTCTTT.

This clone was seen just once. This chain connects TRBV27 to TRBJ2-5; tentative D call: TRBD1 (6 bases). Germline CDR1 MNHEY, CDR2 SMNVEV (reference sequence). Trimming removed 5 bases at V and 9 bases at J, with 22 bases between. This CDR3 comprises 15 residues. In DNA, the CDR3 is TGTGCCAGCAGTCCCCGTCCGGACGGCTCAGGGGCCCAGTACTTC. It translates to CASSPRPDGSGAQYF.

CDR3 loop: CASSFPEGGYTF. CDR3 DNA: TGTGCCAGCAGCTTTCCGGAAGGTGGCTACACCTTC. The gene calls are TRBV5-6 and TRBJ1-2; D gene uncertain. Trimming cost V 2 bases and J 7 bases, with 9 bases left between them. Per germline, CDR1 SGHDT and CDR2 YYEEEE. This CDR3 contains 12 residues.

V gene TRBV6-5 combines with J gene TRBJ2-5, with D perhaps matching TRBD2 (5 bases). The V gene's germline CDR1 is MNHEY and CDR2 SVGAGI. This CDR3 spans 16 amino acids. Trimming took off 0 bases at V and 2 bases at J, with 13 bases between the two ends. CDR3 in amino acids: CASSYSANSGQETQYF. CDR3 nucleotide sequence: TGTGCCAGCAGTTACTCGGCCAACTCGGGACAAGAGACCCAGTACTTC.

The chain couples TRBV27 to TRBJ2-7, with D perhaps TRBD1 (6 bases). Trimming stripped 10 bases from V and 5 bases from J, with 18 bases between. CDR1 is MNHEY and CDR2 is SMNVEV in the germline V gene (reference sequence). The CDR3 runs 13 residues. The CDR3 region has the DNA TGTGCCACCCAGCGACAGGAAGGTCACGAGCAGTACTTC. Translated: CATQRQEGHEQYF.

The chain has TRBV4-3 and TRBJ1-5; TRBD1 aligns across 8 bases. Per the germline V gene, CDR1 is LGHNA and CDR2 is YSLEER. J lost 7 bases, V lost 0 bases, and 5 bases had no gene match. CDR3 length: 15 amino acids. In DNA form, the CDR3 reads TGCGCCAGCAGCCAAGACCGGACAGGGTTCCAGCCCCAGCATTTT. It encodes CASSQDRTGFQPQHF.

The V gene is TRBV10-2, the J gene TRBJ1-2, with D possibly TRBD1 on 5 matching bases. Per germline, CDR1 WSHSY and CDR2 SAAADI. This CDR3 contains 12 residues. V lost 7 bases, J lost 7 bases, and 13 bases lay in between. The CDR3: CASTPGRAGYTF. The DNA for the CDR3 is TGCGCCAGCACCCCCGGCAGGGCTGGCTACACCTTC.

The J gene is TRBJ2-2, the V gene TRBV5-1; 10 nucleotides line up with TRBD1. This CDR3 is 16 amino acids long. Germline trimming cut 6 bases from V and 4 bases from J; bases unmatched to any gene: 9. Germline V gives CDR1 SGHRS, CDR2 YFSETQ. CDR3 amino acids: CASKLTGGPSTGELFF. CDR3 DNA: TGCGCCAGCAAGCTGACAGGGGGCCCGAGCACCGGGGAGCTGTTTTTT.

V and J are TRBV29-1 and TRBJ1-1; maybe TRBD1 (5 bases). Trimming pared 4 bases from V and 4 bases from J, leaving 16 bases between. This CDR3 has 14 residues. Germline assignment: CDR1 SQVTM and CDR2 ANQGSEA. Here the CDR3 DNA reads TGCAGCGTTGCGCCCTTGAGGGGTGGCACTGAAGCTTTCTTT. Its protein is CSVAPLRGGTEAFF. Variable domain in full (rest from reference TRBV29-1 and TRBJ1-1): SAVISQKPSRDICQRGTSLTIQCQVDSQVTMMFWYRQQPGQSLTLIATANQGSEATYESGFVIDKFPISRPNLTFSTLTVSNMSPEDSSIYLCSVAPLRGGTEAFFGQGTRLTVV.

This clone was counted only a few times. The V and J genes are TRBV10-3 and TRBJ2-7; TRBD1 aligns across 7 bases. This CDR3 region has 16 residues. Trimming took 4 bases from V and 1 from J; bases not matched to a gene: 10. Per the germline V gene, CDR1 is ENHRY and CDR2 is SYGVKD. CDR3 DNA sequence: TGTGCCATCAGTGCTCCACGACAGGGATCGTCCTACGAGCAGTACTTC. Its translation is CAISAPRQGSSYEQYF.

The chain recombines TRBV29-1 with TRBJ1-2; D is possibly TRBD1 (6 bases). Per germline, CDR1 SQVTM and CDR2 ANQGSEA. Trimming removed 7 bases at V and 0 bases at J, with 15 bases between. There are 14 residues in the CDR3. This CDR3 reads CSGGDRIANYGYTF. The CDR3 DNA follows: TGCAGCGGGGGAGACAGGATAGCTAACTATGGCTACACCTTC.